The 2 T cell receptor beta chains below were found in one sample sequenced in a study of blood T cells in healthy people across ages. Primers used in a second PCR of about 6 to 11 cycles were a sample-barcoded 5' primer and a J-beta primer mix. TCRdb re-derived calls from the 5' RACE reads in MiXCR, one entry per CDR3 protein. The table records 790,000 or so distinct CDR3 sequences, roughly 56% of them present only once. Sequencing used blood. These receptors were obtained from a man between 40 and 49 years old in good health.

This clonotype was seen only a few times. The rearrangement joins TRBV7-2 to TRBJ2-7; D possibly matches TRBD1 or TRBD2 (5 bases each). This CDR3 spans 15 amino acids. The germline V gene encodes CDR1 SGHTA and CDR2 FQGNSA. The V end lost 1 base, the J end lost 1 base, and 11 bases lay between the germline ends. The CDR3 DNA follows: TGTGCCAGCAGCTTAGTGCAGGGAGCGTCCTACGAGCAGTACTTC. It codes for CASSLVQGASYEQYF.

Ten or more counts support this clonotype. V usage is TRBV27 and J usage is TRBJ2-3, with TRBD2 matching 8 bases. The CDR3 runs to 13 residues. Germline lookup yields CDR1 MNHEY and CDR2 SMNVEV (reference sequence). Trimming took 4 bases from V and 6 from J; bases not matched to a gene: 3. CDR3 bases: TGTGCCAGCAGTTCCGGGGGGGGGGATACGCAGTATTTT. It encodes CASSSGGGDTQYF.